The 2 T cell receptor beta chains in this list originate from one sample, sequenced in a study of T cell repertoires in cytomegalovirus infection (dated by TCRdb to the late 2010s). Sequenced using an Illumina HiSeq 1500. The raw public reads went through TCRdb reprocessing: fastp at Q25, MiXCR clone calling, in-frame beta chains kept. CDR3 protein duplicates are merged, each entry listing the most common genes and DNA. The sample has about 700,000 distinct CDR3 sequences on record, 33% of them singletons. The ten largest clones add up to about 20% of the sample. The treatment or condition label of this sample denotes: in vitro stimulation with specific CMV peptide epitopes to enrich CMV-specific T cells. These receptors are not linked to any known antigen. Sequencing used cultured PBMCs, obtained from culture after CMV antigen stimulation. The receptors derive from a human donor in good health (CMV status not recorded). Some clones in this sample may be carry-over from other donors' samples.

The chain employs TRBV6-1 and TRBJ2-3, with D uncertain. CDR1 and CDR2 (germline): MNHNS, SASEGT. V dropped 7 bases and J dropped 6 bases, with 11 bases sitting between them. The CDR3 has 12 amino acids. CDR3 in amino acids: CASTGVRDTQYF. The CDR3, as DNA: TGTGCCAGCACAGGCGTGCGCGATACGCAGTATTTT.

The rearrangement links TRBV5-4 to TRBJ1-6, with D perhaps matching TRBD1 (6 bases). The germline V gene encodes CDR1 SGHNT and CDR2 YYREEE (reference sequence). The CDR3 totals 16 residues. V gave up 3 bases and J gave up 2 bases, with 12 bases separating them. CDR3 sequence reads: CASSSRTAAYNSPLHF. CDR3 bases: TGTGCCAGCAGCTCTCGGACAGCCGCCTATAATTCACCCCTCCACTTT.